This is a list of T cell receptor beta chains from one sample in a study of blood T cell repertoires in COVID-19. TCRdb's table, derived via immunoSEQ multiplex PCR, lists solely in-frame clones and lacks some. Among about 170,000 clones listed, around 86% were seen once. The sequenced sample consisted of peripheral blood. These TCRs come from a man in his 70s with acute or convalescent COVID-19. Each CDR3 is given with its conserved first and last residue. A D gene is named only where the DNA matches it firmly. Size is omitted from some rows. Given values are once, few, many or a class for expanded clones.

CASSIGRTSGGDTQYF | TGTGCCAGTAGTATAGGACGGACTAGCGGCGGAGATACGCAGTATTTT | TRBJ2-3 | . | TRBV19 | TRBD2
CASSSGTTAYEQYF | TGTGCCAGCAGCTCCGGGACTACCGCCTACGAGCAGTACTTC | TRBJ2-7 | . | TRBV7-9 | TRBD2
CASSQPTPRGWSPIYF | TGCGCCAGCAGCCAACCCACCCCACGGGGTTGGAGCCCCATATATTTT | TRBJ1-3 | few | TRBV4-1 | .
CASSLDGNQPQHF | TGCGCCAGCAGCTTGGACGGGAATCAGCCCCAGCATTTT | TRBJ1-5 | . | TRBV5-1 | .
CASSQGGRGTGELFF | TGTGCCAGCAGCCAAGGGGGCCGAGGCACCGGGGAGCTGTTTTTT | TRBJ2-2 | . | TRBV14 | .
CASSLIQGSETQYF | TGTGCCAGCAGCTTAATTCAGGGTAGCGAGACCCAGTACTTC | TRBJ2-5 | . | TRBV5-8 | .
CASRPVAARNTIYF | TGTGCCAGCAGGCCTGTAGCAGCGCGAAACACCATATATTTT | TRBJ1-3 | . | TRBV6-5 | .
CASSLLGDGYTF | TGTGCCAGCAGCTTGCTCGGGGATGGCTACACCTTC | TRBJ1-2 | . | TRBV5-4 | .
CASSGTEGEKLFF | TGTGCCAGCAGCGGGACAGAGGGTGAAAAACTGTTTTTT | TRBJ1-4 | . | TRBV7-9 | TRBD1
CASSPTGRNIQYF | TGTGCCAGCAGTCCCACAGGTCGCAACATTCAGTACTTC | TRBJ2-4 | . | TRBV27 | .
CASSIGLGEQFF | TGCGCCAGCAGCATCGGACTAGGGGAGCAGTTCTTC | TRBJ2-1 | . | TRBV5-1 | TRBD2
CAWSRGQGVDEQYF | TGTGCCTGGAGCAGAGGACAGGGTGTGGACGAGCAGTACTTC | TRBJ2-7 | . | TRBV30 | TRBD1
CASSPLAGREYEQYF | TGTGCCAGCAGCCCGTTAGCGGGACGTGAATACGAGCAGTACTTC | TRBJ2-7 | . | TRBV9 | TRBD2
CASSAQVNEKLFF | TGCGCCAGCAGTGCACAGGTTAATGAAAAACTGTTTTTT | TRBJ1-4 | few | TRBV10-2 | .
CASSLVAFTYEQYF | TGTGCCAGCAGCTTGGTAGCCTTCACCTACGAGCAGTACTTC | TRBJ2-7 | . | TRBV5-8 | .
CASSRGQDRGVYEQYF | TGTGCCAGCAGCCGCGGCCAGGACAGGGGAGTCTACGAGCAGTACTTC | TRBJ2-7 | . | TRBV7-3 | TRBD1
CASSEDRDAVGSNQPQHF | TGTGCCAGCAGTGAAGACAGGGATGCTGTTGGGAGCAATCAGCCCCAGCATTTT | TRBJ1-5 | . | TRBV2 | .
CASSQERLADSNSYNEQFF | TGCGCCAGCAGCCAAGAAAGACTAGCGGACTCGAACTCCTACAATGAGCAGTTCTTC | TRBJ2-1 | . | TRBV4-3 | TRBD2
CATSGSEDEETQYF | TGTGCCACCAGTGGCTCGGAGGACGAAGAGACCCAGTACTTC | TRBJ2-5 | . | TRBV24-1 | .
CASSPPRSSYGYTF | TGTGCCAGCAGCCCACCCCGTAGCTCCTATGGCTACACCTTC | TRBJ1-2 | . | TRBV28 | .
CASSPQGLAGVYEQYF | TGCGCCAGCAGCCCACAAGGACTAGCGGGGGTCTACGAGCAGTACTTC | TRBJ2-7 | few | TRBV4-1 | TRBD2
CASSESLAGATDTQYF | TGCGCCAGCAGTGAGTCGCTAGCGGGAGCCACAGATACGCAGTATTTT | TRBJ2-3 | . | TRBV10-2 | TRBD2
CASSEEGAYNEQFF | TGTGCCAGCAGCGAGGAGGGAGCCTACAATGAGCAGTTCTTC | TRBJ2-1 | few | TRBV9 | .
CASRDRENTDTQYF | TGTGCCAGTAGAGACAGGGAAAACACAGATACGCAGTATTTT | TRBJ2-3 | . | TRBV19 | TRBD1
CASSRGGFSGNTIYF | TGTGCCAGCAGCCGGGGCGGTTTCTCTGGAAACACCATATATTTT | TRBJ1-3 | . | TRBV3-1/TRBV3-2 | .
CAISASGTSADNEQFF | TGTGCCATCAGTGCCTCCGGGACTAGCGCTGACAATGAGCAGTTCTTC | TRBJ2-1 | . | TRBV10-3 | TRBD2
CASSLAGARANVLTF | TGTGCCAGCAGCTTAGCAGGGGCAAGGGCCAACGTCCTGACTTTC | TRBJ2-6 | . | TRBV11-2 | .
CASSQDVYGSQPQHF | TGCGCCAGCAGCCAAGATGTTTATGGGAGTCAGCCCCAGCATTTT | TRBJ1-5 | . | TRBV4-3 | .
CASRGTGQAPSRTF | TGTGCCAGCAGAGGAACTGGACAGGCCCCATCACGGACCTTC | TRBJ1-2 | . | TRBV27 | TRBD1
CASTRRGQGHHQPQHF | TGTGCCAGCACCCGAAGGGGGCAGGGCCACCATCAGCCCCAGCATTTT | TRBJ1-5 | . | TRBV25-1 | TRBD1
CASSLGPGTVIHEQYF | TGTGCCAGCAGCTTAGGCCCCGGGACAGTAATACACGAGCAGTACTTC | TRBJ2-7 | once | TRBV11-2 | TRBD1
CASSTPLAGGTETQYF | TGTGCCAGCAGCACACCGTTAGCGGGAGGGACAGAGACCCAGTACTTC | TRBJ2-5 | . | TRBV5-4 | TRBD2
CASSLGQITGNTIYF | TGCGCCAGCAGCTTGGGACAGATCACGGGAAACACCATATATTTT | TRBJ1-3 | . | TRBV5-1 | .
CASSTPGGAWEEKLFF | TGTGCCAGCAGTACCCCCGGGGGGGCCTGGGAGGAAAAACTGTTTTTT | TRBJ1-4 | once | TRBV28 | .
CASSFGGRTGELFF | TGCGCCAGCAGCTTTGGGGGCAGGACCGGGGAGCTGTTTTTT | TRBJ2-2 | . | TRBV5-1 | .
CASSLEGVRQPQHF | TGTGCCAGCAGCTTGGAGGGGGTCCGTCAGCCCCAGCATTTT | TRBJ1-5 | . | TRBV5-6 | .
CASSLRPTGELFF | TGTGCCAGCAGTTTACGTCCCACCGGGGAGCTGTTTTTT | TRBJ2-2 | . | TRBV28 | .
CASSYGQGGETQYF | TGTGCCAGCAGCTACGGACAGGGCGGAGAGACCCAGTACTTC | TRBJ2-5 | . | TRBV7-2 | TRBD1
CASGGLAGYEQYF | TGTGCCAGCGGCGGGCTAGCCGGCTACGAGCAGTACTTC | TRBJ2-7 | . | TRBV2 | .
CASSLQLAGGGTQYF | TGTGCCAGCAGCTTACAACTAGCGGGGGGAGGGACCCAGTACTTC | TRBJ2-5 | . | TRBV5-4 | TRBD2
CASSRDRVQETQYF | TGTGCCAGCTCACGAGACAGGGTCCAAGAGACCCAGTACTTC | TRBJ2-5 | . | TRBV18 | TRBD1
CASSERGDRNLYGYTF | TGTGCCAGCAGTGAGAGGGGGGACAGAAACCTCTATGGCTACACCTTC | TRBJ1-2 | . | TRBV2 | TRBD1
CASSRGGDYGYTF | TGCGCCAGCAGCAGAGGAGGCGACTATGGCTACACCTTC | TRBJ1-2 | once | TRBV5-1 | .
CASSRGGVPPLHF | TGTGCCAGCAGTCGGGGGGGGGTTCCACCCCTCCACTTT | TRBJ1-6 | once | TRBV12-3/TRBV12-4 | .
CASTDDYLNEQFF | TGTGCCAGCACCGATGACTACTTAAATGAGCAGTTCTTC | TRBJ2-1 | . | TRBV2 | .
CASSLRGDSYEQYF | TGTGCCAGCAGCTTACGGGGGGATTCCTACGAGCAGTACTTC | TRBJ2-7 | few | TRBV7-9 | TRBD2
CASSLGQGQEKLFF | TGTGCCAGCAGCTTAGGCCAGGGTCAAGAAAAACTGTTTTTT | TRBJ1-4 | . | TRBV5-4 | .
CASTRDRANTGELFF | TGCGCCAGCACCAGGGACAGGGCGAACACCGGGGAGCTGTTTTTT | TRBJ2-2 | . | TRBV5-1 | TRBD1
CASSSLQGEDQPQHF | TGTGCCAGCAGCTCTTTACAGGGGGAGGATCAGCCCCAGCATTTT | TRBJ1-5 | . | TRBV2 | TRBD1
CAWSTRTGYTEAFF | TGTGCCTGGAGCACAAGGACGGGATACACTGAAGCTTTCTTT | TRBJ1-1 | . | TRBV30 | .
CASSPSGAYEQYF | TGTGCCAGTAGCCCTTCGGGGGCCTACGAGCAGTACTTC | TRBJ2-7 | once | TRBV19 | .
CASSLDRYTEAFF | TGTGCCAGCAGCTTGGACAGGTACACTGAAGCTTTCTTT | TRBJ1-1 | few | TRBV5-6 | .
CASSTRPGTNEKLFF | TGCGCCAGCAGCACACGTCCGGGAACTAATGAAAAACTGTTTTTT | TRBJ1-4 | . | TRBV5-1 | .
CASAATVNTEAFF | TGTGCCAGCGCGGCGACAGTGAACACTGAAGCTTTCTTT | TRBJ1-1 | . | TRBV2 | .
CASSLAAGGPSEQYF | TGCGCCAGCAGCTTGGCGGCAGGGGGCCCGAGCGAGCAGTACTTC | TRBJ2-7 | . | TRBV5-1 | TRBD1
CASPTGLGEKLFF | TGTGCCTCGCCGACAGGGTTGGGTGAAAAACTGTTTTTT | TRBJ1-4 | few | TRBV30 | TRBD1
CASRQQGAFIRETQYF | TGTGCCAGCAGGCAACAGGGGGCGTTTATAAGAGAGACCCAGTACTTC | TRBJ2-5 | once | TRBV11-1 | TRBD1
CRSGDPDTQYF | TGCAGATCAGGGGATCCAGATACGCAGTATTTT | TRBJ2-3 | . | TRBV20-1 | .
CASSYGGGSKAETQYF | TGTGCCAGCAGTTACGGGGGCGGATCGAAGGCAGAGACCCAGTACTTC | TRBJ2-5 | once | TRBV6-2/TRBV6-3 | .
CASSLISGGYNNEQFF | TGTGCCAGCAGTTTAATCTCGGGAGGTTATAACAATGAGCAGTTCTTC | TRBJ2-1 | . | TRBV27 | TRBD2